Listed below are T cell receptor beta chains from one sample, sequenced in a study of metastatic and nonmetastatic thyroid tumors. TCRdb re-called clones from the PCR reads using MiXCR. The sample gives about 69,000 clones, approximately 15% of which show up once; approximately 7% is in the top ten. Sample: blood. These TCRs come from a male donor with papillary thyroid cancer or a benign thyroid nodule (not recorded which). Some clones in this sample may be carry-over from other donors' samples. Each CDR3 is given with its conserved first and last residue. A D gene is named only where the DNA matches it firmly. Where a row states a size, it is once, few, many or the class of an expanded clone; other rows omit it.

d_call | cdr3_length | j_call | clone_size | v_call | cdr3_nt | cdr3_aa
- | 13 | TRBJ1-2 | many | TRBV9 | TGTGCCAGCAGCCCCTTGGGGGGGGTCGGCTACACCTTC | CASSPLGGVGYTF
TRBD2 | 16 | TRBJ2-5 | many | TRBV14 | TGTGCCAGCAGCCAAGTACTAGCGGGGCCGTTGAAGACCCAGTACTTC | CASSQVLAGPLKTQYF
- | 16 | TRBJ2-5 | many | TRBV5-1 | TGCGCCAGCAGCTTGGATGGCCCAGGGGCCAGGGAGACCCAGTACTTC | CASSLDGPGARETQYF
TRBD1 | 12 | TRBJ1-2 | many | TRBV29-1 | TGCAGCGTTGAAAACCAGGGGGCCGGCTACACCTTC | CSVENQGAGYTF
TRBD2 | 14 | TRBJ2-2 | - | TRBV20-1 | TGCAGTGCTAGACTAGCGGGGGACACCGGGGAGCTGTTTTTT | CSARLAGDTGELFF
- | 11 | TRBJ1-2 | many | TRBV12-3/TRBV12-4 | TGTGCCAGCAGTTTGAGAGACCAGGGAACCTTC | CASSLRDQGTF
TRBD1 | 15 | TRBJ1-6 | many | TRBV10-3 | TGTGCCATCAGTGAAAGGGGACAGGGGAATTCACCCCTCCACTTT | CAISERGQGNSPLHF
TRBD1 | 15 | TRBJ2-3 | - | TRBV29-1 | TGCAGCGTGTACAGGGACAGGGGGCCGACGTATACGCATTATTTT | CSVYRDRGPTYTHYF
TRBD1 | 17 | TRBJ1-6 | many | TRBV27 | TGTGCCAGCAGTTTAAGGGCAGGGGGGTATGATAATTCACCCCTCCACTTT | CASSLRAGGYDNSPLHF
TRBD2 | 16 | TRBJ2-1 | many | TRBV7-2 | TGTGCCAGCAGCTTAGAAGGGCGGGAGGGCCTCAATGAGCAGTTCTTC | CASSLEGREGLNEQFF
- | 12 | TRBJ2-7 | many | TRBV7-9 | TGTGCCAGCAGCTCTGACTACTACGAGCAGTACTTC | CASSSDYYEQYF